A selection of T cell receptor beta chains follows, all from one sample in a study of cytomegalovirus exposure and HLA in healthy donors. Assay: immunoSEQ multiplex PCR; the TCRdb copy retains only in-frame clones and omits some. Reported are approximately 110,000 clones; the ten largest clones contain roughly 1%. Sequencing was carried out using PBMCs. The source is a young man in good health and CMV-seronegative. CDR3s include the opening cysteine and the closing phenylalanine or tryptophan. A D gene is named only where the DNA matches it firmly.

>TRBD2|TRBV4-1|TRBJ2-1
TGCGCCAGCAGCCAGGGAGGGACTAGCGGGAGATTTGGGGATGAGCAGTTCTTC
CASSQGGTSGRFGDEQFF
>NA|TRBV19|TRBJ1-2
TGTGCCAGTAGTATCCAACGTGGACACCAGATAATAACTAACTATGGCTACACCTTC
CASSIQRGHQIITNYGYTF
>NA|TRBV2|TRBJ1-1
TGTGCCAGCAGTGGGGGCCTCGGGGGGAACACTGAAGCTTTCTTT
CASSGGLGGNTEAFF
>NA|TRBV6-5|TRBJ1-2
TGTGCCAGCAGTTCTTACCGTCCCGAGGGCGGCTATGGCTACACCTTC
CASSSYRPEGGYGYTF
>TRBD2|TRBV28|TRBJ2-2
TGTGTCAGCAGTGCGGGGGGGAACACCGGGGAGCTGTTTTTT
CVSSAGGNTGELFF
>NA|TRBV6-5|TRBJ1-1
TGTGCCAGCAGTTACCAGAGGGAGTACACTGAAGCTTTCTTT
CASSYQREYTEAFF
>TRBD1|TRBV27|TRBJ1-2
TGTGCCAGCAGCCTAAACGGGCGGGACAGCATTTCCGGCTACACCTTC
CASSLNGRDSISGYTF
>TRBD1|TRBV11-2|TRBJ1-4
TGTGCCAGCAACTGGGACAGATCTAATGAAAAACTGTTTTTT
CASNWDRSNEKLFF
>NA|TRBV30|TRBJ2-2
TGTGCCTGGGGAATGAACAGGTTGAACACCGGGGAGCTGTTTTTT
CAWGMNRLNTGELFF
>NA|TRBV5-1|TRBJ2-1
TGCGCCAGCAGCGCAATTGGGCAGGGCCGCAATGAGCAGTTCTTC
CASSAIGQGRNEQFF
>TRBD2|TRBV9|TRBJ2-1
TGTGCCAGCAGCCCTCGGACACCGGGACTAGCGGTGTACAATGAGCAGTTCTTC
CASSPRTPGLAVYNEQFF
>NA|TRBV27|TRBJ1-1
TGTGCCAGCAGTTTAGGGCTATCTAAAAACACTGAAGCTTTCTTT
CASSLGLSKNTEAFF
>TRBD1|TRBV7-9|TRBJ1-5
TGTGCCAGCAGCCCGACAGGGTCAGGGGTCCTGGATCAGCCCCAGCATTTT
CASSPTGSGVLDQPQHF
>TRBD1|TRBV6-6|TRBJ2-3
TGTGCCAGCAGTTACTCAGGGGACAGTGGCGGATATTTT
CASSYSGDSGGYF
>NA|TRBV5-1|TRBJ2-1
TGCGCCAGCTCCCTAGCAAAGGGACTCTTCGACAATGAGCAGTTCTTC
CASSLAKGLFDNEQFF
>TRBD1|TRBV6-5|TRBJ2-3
TGTGCCAGCAGTGACAGGGGGCGCGGTACGCAGTATTTT
CASSDRGRGTQYF
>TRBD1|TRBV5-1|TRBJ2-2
TGCGCCAGCAGCCGGGACAGGGAGTTTGGCACCGGGGAGCTGTTTTTT
CASSRDREFGTGELFF